The 20 T cell receptor beta chains below all came from one sample that was sequenced in a study of T cells in Graves' hyperthyroidism and ophthalmopathy. TCR beta CDR3 regions were amplified from RNA. During a first-round RT-PCR of the TCR CDR3, the HTBI primer set was used. TCRdb re-called the multiplex PCR reads with MiXCR, one entry per CDR3 protein. The sample contains roughly 200,000 distinct CDR3 sequences, roughly a sixth of which appear only once. What was sequenced was blood. These receptors were taken from a woman aged 50 to 60 with Graves' hyperthyroidism.

This clonotype was counted at least ten times. The chain carries TRBV6-1 and TRBJ2-7; D gene unclear. The V end was cut by 4 bases, the J end by 2 bases, with 12 bases between. This CDR3 comprises 14 residues. Germline V gene lookup returns CDR1 MNHNS and CDR2 SASEGT. Here the CDR3 DNA reads TGTGCCAGCAGTGTTGGTCAGCAGGCCTACGAGCAGTACTTC. Protein product: CASSVGQQAYEQYF.

This clonotype has ten or more counts. The CDR3 protein is CATLPSGTTYNEQFF. Here the CDR3 DNA reads TGTGCCACCCTGCCTAGCGGCACCACCTACAATGAGCAGTTCTTC. V gene TRBV19 combines with J gene TRBJ2-1, with 7 bases lining up with TRBD2. This CDR3 contains 15 residues. Trimming cost V 10 bases and J 2 bases; bases outside gene matches: 11. The germline V gene has CDR1 LNHDA and CDR2 SQIVND (reference sequence). Full variable domain (missing parts from reference TRBV19 and TRBJ2-1): DGGITQSPKYLFRKEGQNVTLSCEQNLNHDAMYWYRQDPGQGLRLIYYSQIVNDFQKGDIAEGYSVSREKKESFPLTVTSAQKNPTAFYLCATLPSGTTYNEQFFGPGTRLTVL.

This clonotype was seen a few times. The chain carries TRBV30 and TRBJ2-1; 8 bases line up with TRBD2. After removal of 4 bases from V and 0 bases from J, the junction contained 14 bases not matched to a gene. The germline gives CDR1 GTSNPN, CDR2 SVGIG (reference sequence). This CDR3 spans 18 amino acids. The chain's CDR3 is CAWNRDSGMGISYNEQFF. In nucleotides, the CDR3 is TGTGCCTGGAACCGGGATAGCGGGATGGGTATCTCCTACAATGAGCAGTTCTTC.

This clonotype came up many times. The chain employs TRBV30 and TRBJ2-7; 8 positions match TRBD2. Germline trimming cut 0 bases from V and 6 bases from J; bases unmatched to any gene: 4. The length of the CDR3 is 13 residues. Germline CDR1 is GTSNPN and CDR2 is SVGIG (reference sequence). The CDR3 protein is CAWSVPGGSEQYF. The CDR3 coding sequence is TGTGCCTGGAGTGTTCCGGGGGGGAGCGAGCAGTACTTC.

This clonotype was counted ten times or more. V and J are TRBV15 and TRBJ1-2, with TRBD1 matching 7 bases. CDR3 length: 15 residues. Per germline, CDR1 LNHNV and CDR2 YYDKDF (reference sequence). Unmatched junction bases numbered 12, after V lost 5 bases and J lost 6 bases. CDR3 region: CATSADRAFGNGYTF. The CDR3 DNA follows: TGTGCCACCAGCGCAGACAGGGCCTTCGGGAATGGCTACACCTTC.

This chain connects TRBV2 to TRBJ2-5; D not certain. V dropped 7 bases and J dropped 3 bases, with 9 bases sitting between them. CDR1 SNHLY and CDR2 FYNNEI come from the germline V gene. The CDR3 length is 12 residues. CDR3 in DNA: TGTGCCAGCATTCGACCAGAAGAGACCCAGTACTTC. It codes for CASIRPEETQYF.

This clonotype was counted between two and nine times. The J gene is TRBJ2-3, the V gene TRBV19; D is undetermined. The germline CDR1 and CDR2 sequences are LNHDA and SQIVND (reference sequence). The CDR3 sequence is 15 residues long. The ends were cut back, 5 bases at V and 3 bases at J, with 15 bases in the middle. The CDR3 nucleotides are TGTGCCAGTAGTCTGGCAGTAATAAGGACAGATACGCAGTATTTT. Amino acid sequence: CASSLAVIRTDTQYF.

This clonotype has more than one count but fewer than ten. The V call is TRBV29-1, the J call TRBJ1-4; D might be TRBD1 (5 bases). This CDR3 has 14 residues. V dropped 1 base and J dropped 2 bases, with 8 bases sitting between them. Germline V gene sequence: CDR1 SQVTM, CDR2 ANQGSEA. CDR3 residues: CSVEGGATNEKLFF. The CDR3 region has the DNA TGCAGCGTTGAAGGGGGCGCGACTAATGAAAAACTGTTTTTT.

This clonotype has a handful of counts. CDR3 in amino acids: CASSRHRGDEKLFF. The CDR3, as DNA: TGTGCCAGCAGCCGTCACAGGGGGGACGAAAAACTGTTTTTT. J is TRBJ1-4 and V is TRBV7-9, with 8 bases identical to TRBD1. The CDR3 loop spans 14 amino acids. Trimming took 5 bases from V and 8 from J; bases not matched to a gene: 7. The germline CDR1 and CDR2 sequences are SEHNR and FQNEAQ (reference sequence).

For this clonotype: A much larger clone lies one base from this, so it may be a read error. The rearrangement uses TRBV28 and TRBJ2-2, with 15 positions matching TRBD2. This CDR3 has 16 residues. The germline CDR1 and CDR2 sequences are MDHEN and SYDVKM. The CDR3 DNA follows: TGTGCCAGCGGTATCGGGACTAGCGGGAGGACCGGGGAGCTGTGTTTT. This sequence encodes CASGIGTSGRTGELCF.

This clonotype turned up a few times. The chain carries TRBV2 and TRBJ2-5; TRBD2 matches 10 bases. Germline CDR1 is SNHLY and CDR2 is FYNNEI. The V segment lost 1 base and the J segment 0 bases; nucleotides outside the gene matches: 5. The CDR3 runs to 17 residues. DNA for the CDR3: TGTGCCAGCAGTGAAGTTGTTGGACTAGCGGACCAAGAGACCCAGTACTTC. The encoded protein is CASSEVVGLADQETQYF. The complete variable domain, with remaining parts taken from reference TRBV2 and TRBJ2-5, reads EPEVTQTPSHQVTQMGQEVILRCVPISNHLYFYWYRQILGQKVEFLVSFYNNEISEKSEIFDDQFSVERPDGSNFTLKIRSTKLEDSAMYFCASSEVVGLADQETQYFGPGTRLLVL.

This clonotype came up many times. This chain joins TRBV2 and TRBJ2-2; TRBD1 matches at 12 bases. Per the germline V gene, CDR1 is SNHLY and CDR2 is FYNNEI. The CDR3 contains 15 residues. After removal of 6 bases from V and 7 bases from J, the junction contained 6 bases not matched to a gene. DNA of the CDR3: TGTGCCAGCAGGGCCGGGACAGGGGGCTTCGGGGAGCTGTTTTTT. As protein: CASRAGTGGFGELFF.

V gene TRBV11-2 combines with J gene TRBJ2-6; 12 positions agree with TRBD2. Trimming at V came to 2 bases and at J to 0 bases, leaving 5 bases not matched to a gene. CDR3 size: 19 residues. Germline V gene lookup returns CDR1 SGHAT and CDR2 FQNNGV. CDR3 residues: CASSLPWTSGASGANVLTF. CDR3 nucleotide sequence: TGTGCCAGCAGCTTACCGTGGACTAGCGGGGCCTCTGGGGCCAACGTCCTGACTTTC.

This clonotype was counted a few times. This chain connects TRBV10-3 to TRBJ2-2, with 8 bases matching TRBD1. V shed 6 bases, J shed 1 base, and the junction held 4 bases outside the gene matches. Germline CDR1 is ENHRY and CDR2 is SYGVKD. The CDR3 contains 15 residues. The CDR3 DNA is TGTGCCATCAGCGCCGGGACAGGGAACACCGGGGAGCTGTTTTTT. Translated: CAISAGTGNTGELFF.

This clonotype was observed at least ten times. The gene calls are TRBV6-2 or TRBV6-3 and TRBJ2-1; no reliable D call. Germline CDR1 and CDR2: MNHEY and SVGEGT. The length of the CDR3 is 15 residues. Trimming stripped 2 bases from V and 7 bases from J, with 15 bases between. CDR3 sequence reads: CASSYLLLADNEQFF. The DNA of the CDR3 is TGTGCCAGCAGTTACCTATTATTGGCCGATAATGAGCAGTTCTTC.

This clonotype was recorded a few times. This chain joins TRBV7-9 and TRBJ1-4; tentatively, D is TRBD1 (5 bases). The CDR3 is 16 amino acids. The germline V gene encodes CDR1 SEHNR and CDR2 FQNEAQ (reference sequence). V lost 5 bases and J lost 7, with 20 bases in between. In nucleotides, the CDR3 is TGTGCCAGCAGCCGCCGTGGGACCGAAGTTATTGAAAAACTGTTTTTT. Its protein is CASSRRGTEVIEKLFF.

This clonotype was detected only a few times. V gene TRBV6-2 or TRBV6-3 combines with J gene TRBJ1-5, with 9 bases identical to TRBD1. Germline V gene sequence: CDR1 MNHEY, CDR2 SVGEGT. V was clipped by 7 bases and J by 7 bases; unmatched bases: 5. This CDR3 contains 13 residues. The CDR3, as DNA: TGTGCCAGCACCCTAGACAGGGGGCAGCCCCAGCATTTT. Translated: CASTLDRGQPQHF.

This clonotype was detected many times. The chain joins TRBV28 to TRBJ2-7, with 10 bases fitting TRBD2. V was pared by 10 bases and J by 2 bases, with 11 bases of the junction left unmatched. The CDR3 is 15 amino acids. Germline V gene lookup returns CDR1 MDHEN and CDR2 SYDVKM. CDR3 residues: CAIEGSLAGAYEQYF. In DNA, the CDR3 is TGTGCCATCGAAGGATCCCTAGCGGGAGCCTACGAGCAGTACTTC.

This chain uses TRBV10-3 with TRBJ2-5; TRBD1 is a possible D gene (6 bases). The CDR3 covers 15 residues. The ends were cut back, 4 bases at V and 2 bases at J, with 14 bases in the middle. Germline V CDR1 and CDR2: ENHRY, SYGVKD. Written as DNA, the CDR3 is TGTGCCATCAGTGTGGGGGCCGGGATTCAAGAGACCCAGTACTTC. Protein: CAISVGAGIQETQYF.

The CDR3 nucleotides are TGTGCCAGCAGCTTTGGGACAGGCAACTCTGGAAACACCATATATTTT. Amino acids: CASSFGTGNSGNTIYF. The chain has TRBV11-3 and TRBJ1-3; 8 bases line up with TRBD1. The CDR3 spans 16 residues. Unmatched junction bases numbered 4, after V lost 3 bases and J lost 0 bases. CDR1 SGHNT and CDR2 YENEEA come from the germline V gene.